This TCR beta chain is from a study of T-cell memory formation after mild COVID-19. Study observations and caveats: The finding that pre-infection memory included some responding clones suggested that cross-reactive memory joined.

TCRdb passed the 5' RACE reads through MiXCR, listing each CDR3 protein once. This table has hundreds of thousands of distinct CDR3 sequences, nearly 25% appearing once. The CDR3 runs to 11 residues. The germline V gene encodes CDR1 LGHDT and CDR2 YNNKEL (reference sequence). Trimming removed 1 base from V and 9 bases from J, with 4 bases in between. This clonotype was observed a handful of times. Its antigen is not identified. The sequencing sample was made of PBMCs or a T cell subset sorted from them (not recorded which). This sequence joins TRBV3-1 and TRBJ2-1; no firm D call. This receptor was taken from an adult woman who had mild COVID-19 (a few samples of this study predate the infection). Cell type and time point are not known. The CDR3 DNA reads TGTGCCAGCAGCCAAGCAGGTGAGCAGTTCTTC. It translates to CASSQAGEQFF.